These 31 T cell receptor beta chains came from one sample sequenced in a study of blood T cell repertoires in COVID-19. Clones were read by immunoSEQ multiplex PCR, and TCRdb kept only the in-frame ones, dropping some. The table records 300,000 to 400,000 clones, 88% of them present only once. Sequencing was done on a sample of peripheral blood. These receptors were obtained from a woman between 70 and 85 years old with COVID-19, enrolled during active disease.

This clone has more than one count but fewer than ten. V is TRBV24-1 and J is TRBJ1-5, with 9 nucleotides matching TRBD1. The germline gives CDR1 KGHDR, CDR2 SFDVKD. Trimming removed 3 bases from V and 6 bases from J; junction bases left unmatched: 8. The CDR3 has 16 residues. CDR3 nucleotides: TGTGCCACCAGTGATGGTAACAGGGGGCTAGCTCAGCCCCAGCATTTT. Amino acids: CATSDGNRGLAQPQHF.

The V gene is TRBV10-2, the J gene TRBJ2-5, with TRBD1 matching over 7 bases. The CDR3 covers 13 residues. Germline V gene data show CDR1 as WSHSY and CDR2 as SAAADI. The V and J ends lost 4 bases and 2 bases, in that order; junction bases with no gene match: 1. The CDR3 nucleotides read TGCGCCAGCAGTGGCAGGGGGCAAGAGACCCAGTACTTC. It codes for CASSGRGQETQYF.

Here the CDR3 reads CASSFARTISYEQYF. In DNA, the CDR3 is TGTGCCAGCAGTTTTGCACGTACTATATCCTACGAGCAGTACTTC. V is TRBV28 and J is TRBJ2-7; D remains unclear. The CDR3 totals 15 residues. Germline CDR1 and CDR2: MDHEN and SYDVKM. V gave up 3 bases and J gave up 1 base, with 13 bases separating them.

V gene TRBV19 combines with J gene TRBJ2-1, with 7 bases aligning to TRBD1. The CDR3 is 14 amino acids. Germline loops: CDR1 LNHDA, CDR2 SQIVND (reference sequence). V trimming: 6 bases; J trimming: 6 bases; junction bases outside the gene matches: 8. The CDR3 region is CASRTGTAFNEQFF. The CDR3 coding sequence is TGTGCCAGTAGGACAGGGACCGCGTTCAATGAGCAGTTCTTC. Using reference TRBV19 and TRBJ2-1 for the parts outside the CDR3, the full variable domain is DGGITQSPKYLFRKEGQNVTLSCEQNLNHDAMYWYRQDPGQGLRLIYYSQIVNDFQKGDIAEGYSVSREKKESFPLTVTSAQKNPTAFYLCASRTGTAFNEQFFGPGTRLTVL.

V is TRBV6-6 and J is TRBJ1-3; weak D call: TRBD1 (5 bases). The ends were cut back, 2 bases at V and 2 bases at J, with 13 bases in the middle. From germline, CDR1 is MNHNY and CDR2 SVGAGI (reference sequence). The CDR3 extends over 16 amino acids. The CDR3 region has the DNA TGTGCCAGCAGTTACGGCGGGGGTATCACTGGAAACACCATATATTTT. Translated, it gives CASSYGGGITGNTIYF.

The genes are TRBV27 and TRBJ1-3; D unresolved. The germline gives CDR1 MNHEY, CDR2 SMNVEV (reference sequence). V dropped 3 bases and J dropped 0 bases, with 6 bases sitting between them. The CDR3 length is 14 residues. The CDR3 loop reads CASSFGASGNTIYF. In DNA, the CDR3 is TGTGCCAGCAGTTTCGGTGCCTCTGGAAACACCATATATTTT.

The chain has TRBV6-5 and TRBJ1-3; D call uncertain. Deletions cut 5 bases from V and 0 bases from J, with 5 bases between. The V gene's germline CDR1 is MNHEY and CDR2 SVGAGI. The CDR3 is made up of 13 amino acids. In DNA form, the CDR3 reads TGTGCCAGCAGTAGCAACTCTGGAAACACCATATATTTT. It is translated as CASSSNSGNTIYF.

V is TRBV11-2 and J is TRBJ1-2, with D tentatively TRBD1 (6 bases). Trimming left V 2 bases short and J 3 bases short, with 10 bases between. Germline lookup yields CDR1 SGHAT and CDR2 FQNNGV. CDR3 size: 14 residues. The CDR3 spells CASSLRQGHYGYTF. DNA of the CDR3: TGTGCCAGCAGCTTAAGGCAGGGGCACTATGGCTACACCTTC.

The chain links TRBV6-6 to TRBJ1-5; 9 nucleotides match TRBD1. The CDR3 is made up of 17 amino acids. The germline V gene has CDR1 MNHNY and CDR2 SVGAGI (reference sequence). The junction had 8 bases not matched to a gene; V was cut back by 5 bases and J by 0 bases. In DNA form, the CDR3 reads TGTGCCAGCAGTCCGAGACAGGGGGACTATAGCAATCAGCCCCAGCATTTT. It yields the protein CASSPRQGDYSNQPQHF.

The gene calls are TRBV2 and TRBJ2-7; tentatively, D is TRBD2 (5 bases). V was pared by 7 bases and J by 2 bases, with 15 bases between. The CDR3 contains 14 residues. The germline V gene has CDR1 SNHLY and CDR2 FYNNEI. CDR3 residues: CASKGSGATYEQYF. The CDR3 nucleotides read TGTGCCAGCAAAGGAAGCGGTGCTACCTACGAGCAGTACTTC.

The J gene is TRBJ1-2, the V gene TRBV29-1, with 8 bases fitting TRBD1. CDR3 size: 14 residues. V was pared by 7 bases and J by 1 base, with 8 bases of the junction left unmatched. Germline loops: CDR1 SQVTM, CDR2 ANQGSEA. DNA of the CDR3: TGCAGCGCTACCTCAGGGGGCAGTAACTATGGCTACACCTTC. Its protein product is CSATSGGSNYGYTF.

V usage is TRBV18 and J usage is TRBJ2-2; D unclear. The CDR3 is 13 amino acids. In germline, CDR1 is KGHSH, CDR2 LQKENI. V was clipped by 5 bases and J by 5 bases, with 9 bases between them. The CDR3 coding sequence is TGTGCCAGCTCAGCCCTAGGAACCGGGGAGCTGTTTTTT. Amino acid sequence: CASSALGTGELFF.

The J gene is TRBJ1-6, the V gene TRBV4-3, with TRBD1 as a possible D gene (6 bases). Germline assignment: CDR1 LGHNA and CDR2 YSLEER. Trimming cost V 1 base and J 10 bases, with 14 bases left between them. The CDR3 has 15 residues. CDR3: CASSQGEGGKSPLHF. CDR3 coding DNA: TGCGCCAGCAGCCAAGGTGAAGGGGGAAAATCACCCCTCCACTTT.

This rearrangement joins TRBV5-1 to TRBJ2-1, with 15 bases lining up with TRBD2. Germline V CDR1 and CDR2: SGHRS, YFSETQ. V trimming: 4 bases; J trimming: 3 bases; junction bases outside the gene matches: 8. There are 18 residues in the CDR3. CDR3 residues: CASSPGLAGGTYYNEQFF. The CDR3, as DNA: TGCGCCAGCAGCCCGGGACTAGCGGGGGGAACATACTACAATGAGCAGTTCTTC.

The count of this clone is one. V gene TRBV10-1 combines with J gene TRBJ2-1, with 11 bases identical to TRBD1. Germline V gene data show CDR1 as WNHNN and CDR2 as SYGVQD (reference sequence). With V trimmed by 2 bases and J by 6 bases, 6 bases remained unmatched. CDR3 length: 16 residues. CDR3 sequence: CASSEPGTGGSNEQFF. In DNA form, the CDR3 reads TGCGCCAGCAGTGAGCCGGGGACAGGGGGGAGCAATGAGCAGTTCTTC.

V usage is TRBV5-1 and J usage is TRBJ1-1; 9 nucleotides align to TRBD1. The CDR3 covers 14 residues. V gave up 3 bases and J gave up 3 bases; unmatched junction bases: 3. The germline CDR1 and CDR2 sequences are SGHRS and YFSETQ. The CDR3 reads CASSSGTGYTEAFF. The CDR3 bases are TGCGCCAGCAGCTCCGGGACAGGGTACACTGAAGCTTTCTTT.

V and J are TRBV7-9 and TRBJ1-1; D may be TRBD1 (6 bases). CDR1 and CDR2 from the germline V gene are SEHNR and FQNEAQ (reference sequence). The V end was cut by 3 bases, the J end by 4 bases, with 15 bases between. CDR3 length: 15 residues. The CDR3 region has the DNA TGTGCCAGCAGCTTGGGGGCAGGGGTGGGCACTGAAGCTTTCTTT. Its translation is CASSLGAGVGTEAFF.

V and J are TRBV18 and TRBJ1-1; the D gene is possibly TRBD1 (5 bases). The length of the CDR3 is 15 residues. Deletions cut 6 bases from V and 1 base from J, with 15 bases between. The germline CDR1 and CDR2 sequences are KGHSH and LQKENI. The CDR3 DNA reads as TGTGCCAGCTCTCCCAGACAGTCCTGGAACACTGAAGCTTTCTTT. It codes for CASSPRQSWNTEAFF.

V gene TRBV5-5 combines with J gene TRBJ1-1; TRBD1 matches 8 bases. The CDR3 is 15 amino acids. V was pared by 3 bases and J by 1 base, with 5 bases of the junction left unmatched. Germline CDR1 is SGHKS and CDR2 is YYEKEE (reference sequence). The CDR3 region is CASSSRQGWNTEAFF. The CDR3 nucleotides are TGTGCCAGCAGCTCCCGACAGGGGTGGAACACTGAAGCTTTCTTT.

This chain uses TRBV10-1 with TRBJ2-1, with 8 bases identical to TRBD1. There are 16 residues in the CDR3. CDR1 is WNHNN, CDR2 SYGVQD, per germline (reference sequence). The ends lost 1 base at V and 7 bases at J; junction bases unmatched: 9. For the CDR3, the DNA is TGCGCCAGCAGTGAGTTAGGTGGACAGGGAATTAATGAGCAGTTCTTC. Protein: CASSELGGQGINEQFF.

The rearrangement uses TRBV5-1 and TRBJ1-4, with D hard to call. V was cut by 0 bases and J by 12 bases, with 12 bases left in between. Germline V gene data show CDR1 as SGHRS and CDR2 as YFSETQ. This CDR3 has 13 amino acids. This chain's CDR3 is CASSLGGDGELFF. CDR3 in DNA: TGCGCCAGCAGCTTGGGGGGAGACGGAGAACTGTTTTTT.

The V and J genes are TRBV3-1 (or the pseudogene TRBV3-2) and TRBJ2-1; D is ambiguous. CDR1 and CDR2 from the germline V gene are LGHDT and YNNKEL (reference sequence). V dropped 1 base and J dropped 7 bases, with 8 bases sitting between them. The CDR3 contains 13 residues. The chain's CDR3 is CASSQVNGNEQFF. Written as DNA, the CDR3 is TGTGCCAGCAGCCAAGTAAACGGTAATGAGCAGTTCTTC.

This chain joins TRBV6-5 and TRBJ1-1; D is uncertain. This CDR3 comprises 16 residues. Trimming removed 0 bases at V and 1 base at J, with 12 bases between. CDR1 is MNHEY, CDR2 SVGAGI, per germline. The CDR3, as DNA: TGTGCCAGCAGTTACTCGATAGGGAGACCGAACACTGAAGCTTTCTTT. Amino acid sequence: CASSYSIGRPNTEAFF.

V gene TRBV10-2 combines with J gene TRBJ2-7; D might be TRBD2 (5 bases). Per germline, CDR1 WSHSY and CDR2 SAAADI. This CDR3 has 14 residues. V dropped 2 bases and J dropped 2 bases, with 10 bases sitting between them. CDR3 sequence (DNA): TGCGCCAGCAGTGAGGCGGGCAGCCCCTACGAGCAGTACTTC. Translated: CASSEAGSPYEQYF.

The chain combines TRBV12-5 with TRBJ1-2, with TRBD1 matching over 10 bases. This CDR3 region has 17 residues. The germline gives CDR1 LGHNT, CDR2 FRNRAP. V trimming: 2 bases; J trimming: 6 bases; junction bases outside the gene matches: 12. CDR3 residues: CASGLSRGQGILNGYTF. The CDR3 DNA reads as TGTGCTAGTGGTTTGTCACGGGGACAGGGGATTCTCAATGGCTACACCTTC.

This rearrangement joins TRBV4-3 to TRBJ2-1; no reliable D call. Germline values: CDR1 LGHNA, CDR2 YSLEER. This CDR3 has 14 residues. Trimming stripped 0 bases from V and 8 bases from J, with 11 bases between. Here the CDR3 reads CASSQDSSGYEQFF. DNA for the CDR3: TGCGCCAGCAGCCAAGATTCCTCCGGGTATGAGCAGTTCTTC.

V is TRBV7-9 and J is TRBJ1-2; maybe TRBD1 (5 bases). V dropped 0 bases and J dropped 4 bases, with 12 bases sitting between them. Germline V gives CDR1 SEHNR, CDR2 FQNEAQ (reference sequence). The CDR3 contains 15 residues. The CDR3 coding sequence is TGTGCCAGCAGCTTAGCCCCCGGCAGGGTCTATGGCTACACCTTC. Its translation: CASSLAPGRVYGYTF. Variable domain in full (rest from reference TRBV7-9 and TRBJ1-2): DTGVSQNPRHKITKRGQNVTFRCDPISEHNRLYWYRQTLGQGPEFLTYFQNEAQLEKSRLLSDRFSAERPKGSFSTLEIQRTEQGDSAMYLCASSLAPGRVYGYTFGSGTRLTVV.

The V call is TRBV14, the J call TRBJ2-1, with 8 bases that match TRBD1. V lost 4 bases to trimming and J lost 0 bases; unmatched junction nucleotides: 2. Germline CDR1 and CDR2: SGHDN and FVKESK. The CDR3 runs to 15 residues. The CDR3 coding sequence is TGTGCCAGCAGCCCCACAGGGGGCTCCTACAATGAGCAGTTCTTC. Translating it yields CASSPTGGSYNEQFF.

The chain links TRBV28 to TRBJ2-3, with a possible D match to TRBD1 (7 bases). The CDR3 has 16 amino acids. Per germline, CDR1 MDHEN and CDR2 SYDVKM. V lost 0 bases and J 3 bases, leaving 13 bases between the germline ends. CDR3 amino acids: CASSLWQGGDTDTQYF. The CDR3 DNA reads TGTGCCAGCAGTTTATGGCAGGGGGGAGATACAGATACGCAGTATTTT.

The chain has TRBV19 and TRBJ1-5; D is perhaps TRBD1 (5 bases). This CDR3 spans 15 amino acids. V lost 3 bases, J lost 7 bases, and 16 bases lay in between. CDR1 is LNHDA, CDR2 SQIVND, per germline (reference sequence). CDR3 bases: TGTGCCAGTAGTATTGGAGACAGATCGCGGCAGCCCCAGCATTTT. It translates to CASSIGDRSRQPQHF.

The V and J genes are TRBV7-9 and TRBJ2-5; D perhaps matches TRBD1 (6 bases). This CDR3 is built from 15 residues. V was pared by 4 bases and J by 2 bases, with 14 bases between. Germline CDR1 is SEHNR and CDR2 is FQNEAQ (reference sequence). The CDR3, as DNA: TGTGCCAGCAGCTCCTTTTACAGGGCTCAAGAGACCCAGTACTTC. Its protein product is CASSSFYRAQETQYF.